This T cell receptor (beta chain) was recovered during a study of blood T cells in healthy people across ages. For the second PCR, which ran for roughly 6 to 12 cycles, a sample-barcoded 5' primer and a J-beta primer mix were used. MiXCR was run by TCRdb on the 5' RACE reads, yielding one entry per CDR3 protein. Of 590,000 or so distinct CDR3 sequences listed, about 30% are singletons. Sequenced input: blood. The TCR originated in a woman of 80 years or more in good health.

CDR3 loop: CASSLNTNNEQFF. The CDR3 nucleotides are TGTGCCAGCAGTTTAAACACTAACAATGAGCAGTTCTTC. The chain carries TRBV7-2 and TRBJ2-1; D gene ambiguous. Germline CDR1 reads SGHTA; CDR2 reads FQGNSA. This CDR3 contains 13 residues. V shed 6 bases and J shed 5 bases, with 11 bases lying between them.